Listed below are T cell receptor beta chains from one sample, sequenced in a study of T cell responses to AZD1222 COVID-19 vaccine. Clones were read by immunoSEQ multiplex PCR, and TCRdb kept only the in-frame ones, dropping some. The sample shows over 150,000 clones, roughly 92% of them seen only once. This specimen consisted of peripheral blood, obtained 28 days after the second AZD1222 dose. The source of these receptors is an adult who received the AZD1222 COVID-19 vaccine. Each CDR3 is given with its conserved first and last residue.

len	v_gene	j_gene	CDR3aa
18	TRBV7-8	TRBJ2-1	CASSAGSGGRGSYNEQFF
13	TRBV28	TRBJ1-5	CASSLEPRQPQHF
17	TRBV5-8	TRBJ2-2	CASSSEGRARHAAELFF
13	TRBV12-3/TRBV12-4	TRBJ1-5	CASSYGMGQPQHF
13	TRBV12-3/TRBV12-4	TRBJ2-7	CASSSETEYEQYF
15	TRBV18	TRBJ1-5	CASSPGTASNQPQHF
15	TRBV10-3	TRBJ2-3	CAISDASGAPDTQYF
15	TRBV6-1	TRBJ1-3	CASSEVVGIVNTIYF
16	TRBV5-1	TRBJ1-6	CASSKLTGFLDSPLHF
14	TRBV2	TRBJ1-2	CASTPGQGARGYTF
14	TRBV4-1	TRBJ1-1	CASSQTGKGTEAFF
15	TRBV6-2/TRBV6-3	TRBJ1-2	CASSGYRDSNYGYTF
16	TRBV12-5	TRBJ1-4	CASARVGESANEKLFF
16	TRBV3-1/TRBV3-2	TRBJ2-3	CASSHSAGGATDTQYF
15	TRBV6-5	TRBJ1-1	CASEDEWGSGAEAFF
14	TRBV27	TRBJ1-1	CASSSKGFGTEAFF
15	TRBV28	TRBJ1-6	CASSLPTGATSPLHF
14	TRBV7-3	TRBJ1-6	CASSLQRDNSPLHF
14	TRBV19	TRBJ1-2	CASSHGTVFYGYTF
14	TRBV28	TRBJ1-4	CASRPSGTNEKLFF
16	TRBV5-1	TRBJ2-5	CASSSGVAAVQETQYF
16	TRBV5-4	TRBJ1-5	CASSSKQGGSNQPQHF
17	TRBV7-8	TRBJ2-1	CASSLYSAGDTYNEQFF
18	TRBV13	TRBJ2-1	CASSGGLAGRPIYNEQFF
13	TRBV27	TRBJ1-4	CASGTGINEKLFF
14	TRBV15	TRBJ1-2	CATSTPGLRRGYTF
15	TRBV5-1	TRBJ1-5	CASSHRVSGNQPQHF
16	TRBV11-3	TRBJ1-2	CASSLGFEQGGYGYTF